This passage covers 29 T cell receptor beta chains from one sample sequenced in a study of shared clonotypes between healthy human individuals. TCRdb keeps only in-frame clones here, not all; method: immunoSEQ multiplex PCR. The sample lists 300,000 to 400,000 clones, roughly 70% occurring once. Specimen: memory CD4+ T cells sorted from blood. Sample subset: CD45RA-negative fraction. Source of these receptors: a man aged 25 to 40 in good health.

The chain couples TRBV5-1 to TRBJ2-7, with 7 bases lining up with TRBD1. CDR3 length: 13 amino acids. Germline values: CDR1 SGHRS, CDR2 YFSETQ. The ends lost 4 bases at V and 5 bases at J; junction bases unmatched: 6. CDR3 coding DNA: TGCGCCAGCAGCCAGGGACAGAACAACGAGCAGTACTTC. Encoded protein: CASSQGQNNEQYF.

This clone was recorded at least ten times. This chain links TRBV19 with TRBJ1-2; D is undetermined. Germline CDR1 is LNHDA and CDR2 is SQIVND (reference sequence). The CDR3 is made up of 13 amino acids. The germline V and J ends were trimmed by 6 bases and 8 bases, with 16 bases remaining between them. The CDR3, as DNA: TGTGCCAGTAGCCAAATAATCTTGGGGGGCTACACCTTC. Translation gives CASSQIILGGYTF.

This rearrangement joins TRBV11-3 to TRBJ2-6, with D uncertain. The CDR3 length is 15 residues. Trimming cost V 5 bases and J 0 bases, with 8 bases left between them. Germline V gene data show CDR1 as SGHNT and CDR2 as YENEEA. For the CDR3, the DNA is TGTGCCAGCAGCGGAGAGAGCTCTGGGGCCAACGTCCTGACTTTC. Translating gives CASSGESSGANVLTF.

V usage is TRBV11-3 and J usage is TRBJ2-3; 8 nucleotides match TRBD2. Germline loops: CDR1 SGHNT, CDR2 YENEEA. V lost 0 bases to trimming and J lost 3 bases; unmatched junction nucleotides: 5. The CDR3 contains 16 residues. Here the CDR3 DNA reads TGTGCCAGCAGCTTAGACCTAGCGGGTGGTACAGATACGCAGTATTTT. Its protein is CASSLDLAGGTDTQYF.

Here the CDR3 DNA reads TGTGCCAGCAGCCCGGGCCGGGCCCTGGGTGAGCAGTACTTC. This sequence encodes CASSPGRALGEQYF. The genes are TRBV16 and TRBJ2-7; no firm D call. CDR3 length: 14 amino acids. Germline V gives CDR1 KGHSY, CDR2 FQNENV. V lost 4 bases to trimming and J lost 7 bases, with 17 bases between them.

The rearrangement links TRBV7-2 to TRBJ1-2, with a tentative D call TRBD1 (5 bases). Germline V CDR1 and CDR2: SGHTA, FQGNSA. V was cut by 5 bases and J by 7 bases, with 17 bases left in between. The CDR3 extends over 14 amino acids. CDR3 protein: CASSHPRGEGGYTF. In DNA, the CDR3 is TGTGCCAGCAGCCATCCACGGGGGGAGGGTGGCTACACCTTC.

V is TRBV28 and J is TRBJ2-7; 13 positions agree with TRBD2. The CDR3 spans 19 residues. Trimming at V came to 5 bases and at J to 4 bases, leaving 17 bases not matched to a gene. Germline V lookup: CDR1 MDHEN, CDR2 SYDVKM. The CDR3 coding sequence is TGTGCCAGCAGTCTAGAGTTAAAACTAGCGGGAGGGCCTCGGTACGAGCAGTACTTC. Protein: CASSLELKLAGGPRYEQYF.

The chain is built from TRBV7-2 and TRBJ2-7; the D is unclear. Germline V CDR1 and CDR2: SGHTA, FQGNSA. The CDR3 sequence is 12 residues long. Trimming removed 2 bases from V and 6 bases from J, with 8 bases in between. Here the CDR3 reads CASSLNSREQYF. CDR3 nucleotide sequence: TGTGCCAGCAGCTTAAACTCACGCGAGCAGTACTTC.

CDR3 DNA sequence: TGCGCCAGCAGTGAAGGTGCGGCGGAGACCCAGTACTTC. Its protein is CASSEGAAETQYF. The V gene is TRBV10-2, the J gene TRBJ2-5; D uncertain. The CDR3 sequence is 13 residues long. Trimming removed 3 bases from V and 5 bases from J, with 10 bases in between. Germline V CDR1 and CDR2: WSHSY, SAAADI.

This chain joins TRBV9 and TRBJ1-4; D possibly corresponds to TRBD1 (6 bases). The CDR3 has 15 residues. CDR1 and CDR2 (germline): SGDLS, YYNGEE. Trimming shortened V by 0 bases and J by 0 bases, and 6 bases separated the two germline ends. The CDR3 here is CASSVGTATNEKLFF. The CDR3, as DNA: TGTGCCAGCAGCGTAGGGACAGCAACTAATGAAAAACTGTTTTTT.

CDR3 DNA sequence: TGTGCCAGCAGCCAGAAGGACCATTCTGAAGCTTTCTTT. As protein: CASSQKDHSEAFF. The gene calls are TRBV7-2 and TRBJ1-1; D uncertain. Germline V CDR1 and CDR2: SGHTA, FQGNSA. CDR3 size: 13 residues. V dropped 5 bases and J dropped 6 bases, with 13 bases sitting between them. The complete variable domain, with remaining parts taken from reference TRBV7-2 and TRBJ1-1, reads GAGVSQSPSNKVTEKGKDVELRCDPISGHTALYWYRQSLGQGLEFLIYFQGNSAPDKSGLPSDRFSAERTGGSVSTLTIQRTQQEDSAVYLCASSQKDHSEAFFGQGTRLTVV.

The chain joins TRBV7-9 to TRBJ1-1; D gene uncertain. Trimming left V 4 bases short and J 3 bases short, with 15 bases between. This CDR3 is 15 amino acids long. Germline V lookup: CDR1 SEHNR, CDR2 FQNEAQ (reference sequence). Written as DNA, the CDR3 is TGTGCCAGCAGCTCGGCTTTCCTTGGGGACACTGAAGCTTTCTTT. Translated: CASSSAFLGDTEAFF.

The chain uses TRBV18 and TRBJ2-7; D perhaps matches TRBD2 (7 bases). V lost 2 bases, J lost 6 bases, and 14 bases lay in between. The CDR3 runs 14 residues. Germline V gene lookup returns CDR1 KGHSH and CDR2 LQKENI. The chain's CDR3 is CASSPRPGGGEQYF. In DNA, the CDR3 is TGTGCCAGCTCACCAAGGCCGGGGGGCGGCGAGCAGTACTTC. Full variable domain (remainder filled in from reference TRBV18 and TRBJ2-7): NAGVMQNPRHLVRRRGQEARLRCSPMKGHSHVYWYRQLPEEGLKFMVYLQKENIIDESGMPKERFSAEFPKEGPSILRIQQVVRGDSAAYFCASSPRPGGGEQYFGPGTRLTVT.

The chain has TRBV18 and TRBJ1-2; D unclear. The CDR3 length is 14 residues. V was pared by 3 bases and J by 8 bases, with 16 bases between. Germline V gene lookup returns CDR1 KGHSH and CDR2 LQKENI. Written as DNA, the CDR3 is TGTGCCAGCTCACCGACCGCGGGGAACGAGGGCTACACCTTC. It specifies CASSPTAGNEGYTF.

This chain uses TRBV14 with TRBJ1-6; D remains unclear. The V and J ends lost 8 bases and 7 bases respectively, with 21 bases between them. Germline values: CDR1 SGHDN, CDR2 FVKESK. CDR3 length: 16 amino acids. The CDR3 DNA reads TGTGCCAGCGGCGATGGCAGGATGGTTCGGAATTCACCCCTCCACTTT. Translation gives CASGDGRMVRNSPLHF.

A few counts support this clone. The CDR3 loop is CASSQRTSPNEQYF. Here the CDR3 DNA reads TGTGCCAGCAGCCAGCGGACTAGCCCCAACGAGCAGTACTTC. The chain couples TRBV6-6 to TRBJ2-7; 8 bases fit TRBD2. CDR1 MNHNY and CDR2 SVGAGI come from the germline V gene (reference sequence). Trimming took 6 bases from V and 5 from J; bases not matched to a gene: 9. The CDR3 has 14 residues.

This clone has ten or more counts. V and J are TRBV18 and TRBJ1-6; D gene ambiguous. Germline values: CDR1 KGHSH, CDR2 LQKENI. The CDR3 has 13 amino acids. The V end lost 2 bases, the J end lost 4 bases, and 3 bases lay between the germline ends. The CDR3 DNA follows: TGTGCCAGCTCACCAGATTATAATTCACCCCTCCACTTT. It encodes CASSPDYNSPLHF. The complete variable domain, with remaining parts taken from reference TRBV18 and TRBJ1-6, reads NAGVMQNPRHLVRRRGQEARLRCSPMKGHSHVYWYRQLPEEGLKFMVYLQKENIIDESGMPKERFSAEFPKEGPSILRIQQVVRGDSAAYFCASSPDYNSPLHFGNGTRLTVT.

In this sample, this clone turned up many times. The rearrangement links TRBV5-1 to TRBJ2-7; the match to TRBD1 covers 7 bases. V lost 3 bases, J lost 5 bases, and 11 bases stayed unmatched. Germline V gives CDR1 SGHRS, CDR2 YFSETQ. The CDR3 has 15 amino acids. The CDR3 nucleotides are TGCGCCAGCAGCTGGACAATTGGACAGGAGGACGAGCAGTACTTC. This gives the protein CASSWTIGQEDEQYF.

The chain is built from TRBV27 and TRBJ2-3; no clear D. V lost 5 bases to trimming and J lost 2 bases, with 20 bases between them. Germline lookup yields CDR1 MNHEY and CDR2 SMNVEV (reference sequence). The CDR3 covers 17 residues. The chain's CDR3 is CASSITPPAGYTDTQYF. CDR3 sequence (DNA): TGTGCCAGCAGTATAACGCCCCCGGCAGGATACACAGATACGCAGTATTTT.

The rearrangement links TRBV27 to TRBJ2-3; 10 bases fit TRBD2. This CDR3 is 15 amino acids long. CDR1 and CDR2 from the germline V gene are MNHEY and SMNVEV (reference sequence). V trimming: 8 bases; J trimming: 1 base; junction bases outside the gene matches: 6. The CDR3 region has the DNA TGTGCCAGCCTCAGACTAGCGGGTCGCACAGATACGCAGTATTTT. Amino acids: CASLRLAGRTDTQYF.

V usage is TRBV7-2 and J usage is TRBJ2-1; tentative D call: TRBD1 (6 bases). V shed 1 base and J shed 5 bases, with 12 bases lying between them. The CDR3 totals 15 residues. CDR1 and CDR2 from the germline V gene are SGHTA and FQGNSA. The CDR3 reads CASSLEQGPNNEQFF. Written as DNA, the CDR3 is TGTGCCAGCAGCTTAGAACAGGGCCCAAACAATGAGCAGTTCTTC.

This clone occurred a few times. The CDR3 bases are TGTGCCAGTAGTATCGGTTCATCTGCTCCTGAAGCTTTCTTT. Translating gives CASSIGSSAPEAFF. The rearrangement uses TRBV19 and TRBJ1-1, with D unclear. Germline assignment: CDR1 LNHDA and CDR2 SQIVND (reference sequence). V gave up 3 bases and J gave up 6 bases, with 14 bases separating them. The CDR3 is 14 amino acids.

This clone came up many times. V is TRBV7-6 and J is TRBJ1-1; the D is unclear. V was pared by 5 bases and J by 0 bases, with 10 bases between. There are 14 residues in the CDR3. Germline CDR1 reads SGHVS; CDR2 reads FNYEAQ. The CDR3 DNA follows: TGTGCCAGCAGCCCCACGAATATGAACACTGAAGCTTTCTTT. This sequence encodes CASSPTNMNTEAFF.

The J gene is TRBJ2-1, the V gene TRBV2; TRBD2 is a possible D gene (6 bases). The CDR3 is 15 residues long. CDR1 SNHLY and CDR2 FYNNEI come from the germline V gene. V lost 4 bases to trimming and J lost 4 bases, with 14 bases between them. This CDR3 is CASSGGTVIYNEQFF. CDR3 coding DNA: TGTGCCAGCAGTGGCGGGACGGTAATTTACAATGAGCAGTTCTTC.

This clone was counted a single time. The chain couples TRBV18 to TRBJ1-4; TRBD1 agrees at 7 bases. After removal of 4 bases from V and 4 bases from J, the junction contained 6 bases not matched to a gene. The CDR3 sequence is 15 residues long. Germline CDR1 KGHSH, CDR2 LQKENI. The DNA of the CDR3 is TGTGCCAGCTCACGAATCCGGGACAGTAATGAAAAACTGTTTTTT. This sequence encodes CASSRIRDSNEKLFF.

V is TRBV28 and J is TRBJ2-1; the match to TRBD2 covers 9 bases. The CDR3 sequence is 14 residues long. The germline V gene has CDR1 MDHEN and CDR2 SYDVKM. J gave up 2 bases and V 5 bases, and 1 base lay outside the gene matches. The CDR3 protein is CASSTSGPYNEQFF. The CDR3 DNA is TGTGCCAGCAGTACTAGCGGGCCCTACAATGAGCAGTTCTTC.

This clone occurred a few times. The chain couples TRBV7-2 to TRBJ1-5, with 7 bases fitting TRBD1. The CDR3 loop spans 13 amino acids. V shed 2 bases and J 6 bases; nucleotides not matched to a gene: 1. CDR1 SGHTA and CDR2 FQGNSA come from the germline V gene. The DNA for the CDR3 is TGTGCCAGCAGCTTACAGGGGGTTCAGCCCCAGCATTTT. It codes for CASSLQGVQPQHF. The variable domain in full, with the rest retrieved from reference TRBV7-2 and TRBJ1-5, is GAGVSQSPSNKVTEKGKDVELRCDPISGHTALYWYRQSLGQGLEFLIYFQGNSAPDKSGLPSDRFSAERTGGSVSTLTIQRTQQEDSAVYLCASSLQGVQPQHFGDGTRLSIL.

This clone was found a few times. The chain carries TRBV19 and TRBJ1-4; TRBD1 agrees at 12 bases. Trimming removed 4 bases from V and 8 bases from J; junction bases left unmatched: 5. There are 15 residues in the CDR3. The germline CDR1 and CDR2 sequences are LNHDA and SQIVND (reference sequence). The CDR3: CASSTGTGGREKLFF. The DNA of the CDR3 is TGTGCCAGTAGTACGGGGACAGGGGGCAGAGAAAAACTGTTTTTT.

On this clone: The junction shows a germline mismatch at one end, possibly a read error. This chain uses TRBV7-9 with TRBJ2-7; 14 nucleotides agree with TRBD2. Germline V lookup: CDR1 SEHNR, CDR2 FQNEAQ (reference sequence). CDR3 length equals 16 residues. In nucleotides, the CDR3 is TGTGCCAGCAGCCAGGGACTAGCGGGAGTCCCCTACCAGCAGTACTTC. Protein: CASSQGLAGVPYQQYF.